The 14 T cell receptor beta chains given below trace back to one sample, sequenced in a study of OX40 agonist ivuxolimab in advanced cancers. Assay used: immunoSEQ multiplex PCR; TCRdb lists only in-frame clones, some missing. The sample gives 45,000 to 70,000 clones, around nine tenths of which show up once; about 7% is in the top ten. The specimen comprised CD4+ or CD8+ T cells sorted from blood, sampled in a trial of the OX40 agonist ivuxolimab. Receptors originate from an adult with an advanced solid tumor such as melanoma, head and neck, liver or kidney cancer.

V gene TRBV28 combines with J gene TRBJ2-5; the D is unclear. This CDR3 is built from 15 residues. V gave up 3 bases and J gave up 5 bases, with 16 bases separating them. Looked up from germline, CDR1 is MDHEN and CDR2 is SYDVKM. The CDR3 coding sequence is TGTGCCAGCAGTTTTGGACCCCTGGGAAGTGAGACCCAGTACTTC. Protein: CASSFGPLGSETQYF.

In this sample, this clone turned up once. The sample has other DNA sequences that encode this CDR3 too. This chain joins TRBV5-1 and TRBJ2-3; D gene uncertain. Germline V gene sequence: CDR1 SGHRS, CDR2 YFSETQ. This CDR3 region has 15 residues. V lost 0 bases and J lost 0, with 8 bases in between. The CDR3 region has the DNA TGCGCCAGCAGCTTGGGCAGCGTGAGCACAGATACGCAGTATTTT. It yields the protein CASSLGSVSTDTQYF.

V is TRBV6-6 and J is TRBJ2-7; TRBD1 aligns across 10 bases. The CDR3 is 15 residues long. Germline CDR1 MNHNY, CDR2 SVGAGI (reference sequence). Unmatched junction bases numbered 7, after V lost 3 bases and J lost 5 bases. As DNA, the CDR3 is TGTGCCAGCAGTTATCTGGGACAGGGGTTTGACGAGCAGTACTTC. It yields the protein CASSYLGQGFDEQYF.

The J gene is TRBJ2-2, the V gene TRBV5-4, with no clear D. Per germline, CDR1 SGHNT and CDR2 YYREEE (reference sequence). Trimming removed 2 bases from V and 4 bases from J, with 12 bases in between. There are 15 residues in the CDR3. CDR3 loop: CASSLESSFTGELFF. The DNA of the CDR3 is TGTGCCAGCAGCTTAGAATCCAGCTTCACCGGGGAGCTGTTTTTT.

J is TRBJ1-2 and V is TRBV5-1, with 9 nucleotides matching TRBD1. Germline CDR1 reads SGHRS; CDR2 reads YFSETQ. V lost 4 bases and J lost 2; bases outside the gene matches: 12. The length of the CDR3 is 17 residues. CDR3 in amino acids: CASSPQLTGGTNYGYTF. CDR3 nucleotides: TGCGCCAGCAGCCCTCAATTGACAGGGGGGACCAACTATGGCTACACCTTC. Full variable domain (remainder filled in from reference TRBV5-1 and TRBJ1-2): KAGVTQTPRYLIKTRGQQVTLSCSPISGHRSVSWYQQTPGQGLQFLFEYFSETQRNKGNFPGRFSGRQFSNSRSEMNVSTLELGDSALYLCASSPQLTGGTNYGYTFGSGTRLTVV.

V and J are TRBV2 and TRBJ2-6; TRBD2 agrees at 11 bases. V gave up 4 bases and J gave up 0 bases; unmatched junction bases: 2. The CDR3 loop spans 17 amino acids. Germline-derived CDR1 and CDR2 are SNHLY and FYNNEI. The CDR3 sequence is CASSGLAGSSGANVLTF. As DNA, the CDR3 is TGTGCCAGCAGTGGACTAGCGGGGAGCTCTGGGGCCAACGTCCTGACTTTC.

In nucleotides, the CDR3 is TGCGCCAGCAGCCAAGATGTTTCCCCGCAATATTTT. Protein sequence: CASSQDVSPQYF. The V gene is TRBV4-1, the J gene TRBJ1-3; D is undetermined. Trimming left V 0 bases short and J 15 bases short, with 12 bases between. This CDR3 has 12 amino acids. Germline-derived CDR1 and CDR2 are MGHRA and YSYEKL.

The rearrangement links TRBV7-2 to TRBJ2-3; 7 nucleotides align to TRBD2. The ends lost 4 bases at V and 1 base at J; junction bases unmatched: 2. CDR3 size: 14 residues. The germline V gene encodes CDR1 SGHTA and CDR2 FQGNSA. The CDR3 DNA follows: TGTGCCAGCAGCTGGGGGGGTGGCACAGATACGCAGTATTTT. Encoded protein: CASSWGGGTDTQYF.

The gene calls are TRBV27 and TRBJ2-7; 10 nucleotides match TRBD2. Germline V gives CDR1 MNHEY, CDR2 SMNVEV (reference sequence). CDR3 length: 14 amino acids. With 6 bases clipped from V and 7 bases from J, the junction kept 9 bases outside the gene matches. CDR3 residues: CASSRAGGPGEQYF. CDR3 DNA sequence: TGTGCCAGCAGCAGAGCGGGAGGGCCGGGGGAGCAGTACTTC.

The rearrangement joins TRBV5-1 to TRBJ1-1, with TRBD1 identical over 8 bases. The germline CDR1 and CDR2 sequences are SGHRS and YFSETQ. This CDR3 spans 13 amino acids. The ends lost 6 bases at V and 3 bases at J; junction bases unmatched: 4. The CDR3 protein is CASTTQGDTEAFF. DNA of the CDR3: TGCGCCAGCACTACACAGGGGGACACTGAAGCTTTCTTT. Filled out from reference TRBV5-1 and TRBJ1-1, the complete variable domain reads KAGVTQTPRYLIKTRGQQVTLSCSPISGHRSVSWYQQTPGQGLQFLFEYFSETQRNKGNFPGRFSGRQFSNSRSEMNVSTLELGDSALYLCASTTQGDTEAFFGQGTRLTVV.

This clone was seen a single time. This rearrangement joins TRBV5-6 to TRBJ2-5, with TRBD1 matching over 8 bases. Germline CDR1 is SGHDT and CDR2 is YYEEEE. The V segment lost 4 bases and the J segment 5 bases; nucleotides outside the gene matches: 4. The CDR3 totals 13 residues. For the CDR3, the DNA is TGTGCCAGCAGCACCGGACAGGGCGAGACCCAGTACTTC. Translating it yields CASSTGQGETQYF.

V is TRBV18 and J is TRBJ1-1; D possibly corresponds to TRBD1 (5 bases). The CDR3 is 16 amino acids. CDR1 is KGHSH and CDR2 is LQKENI in the germline V gene. The germline V and J ends were trimmed by 8 bases and 2 bases, with 21 bases remaining between them. The CDR3 nucleotides read TGTGCCAGCACAACTGGGGTACAGGCTACTAACACTGAAGCTTTCTTT. As protein: CASTTGVQATNTEAFF.

Here the CDR3 reads CAISTGTGVTYEQYF. Here the CDR3 DNA reads TGTGCCATCAGCACTGGGACAGGGGTGACCTACGAGCAGTACTTC. The genes are TRBV10-3 and TRBJ2-5; 10 positions match TRBD1. The DNA end favors TRBJ2-7, so the J call may be wrong. In germline, CDR1 is ENHRY, CDR2 SYGVKD. The CDR3 is 15 residues long.

The genes are TRBV10-1 and TRBJ2-7, with D unclear. Germline values: CDR1 WNHNN, CDR2 SYGVQD (reference sequence). This CDR3 has 13 amino acids. V shed 5 bases and J shed 5 bases, with 13 bases lying between them. The CDR3 sequence: CASSPLDVDEQYF. Here the CDR3 DNA reads TGCGCCAGCAGTCCCCTGGATGTGGACGAGCAGTACTTC.